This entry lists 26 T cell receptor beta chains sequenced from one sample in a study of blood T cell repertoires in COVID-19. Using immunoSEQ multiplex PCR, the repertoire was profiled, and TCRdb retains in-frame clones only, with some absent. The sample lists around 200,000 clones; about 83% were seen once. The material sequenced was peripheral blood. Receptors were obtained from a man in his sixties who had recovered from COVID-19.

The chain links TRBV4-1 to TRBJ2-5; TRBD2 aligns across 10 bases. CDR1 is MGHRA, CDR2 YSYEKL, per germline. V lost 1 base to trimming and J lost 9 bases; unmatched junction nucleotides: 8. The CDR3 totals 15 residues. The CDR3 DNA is TGCGCCAGCAGCCAAGGGGAGACTAGCGGGCTGGCCCAGTACTTC. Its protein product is CASSQGETSGLAQYF.

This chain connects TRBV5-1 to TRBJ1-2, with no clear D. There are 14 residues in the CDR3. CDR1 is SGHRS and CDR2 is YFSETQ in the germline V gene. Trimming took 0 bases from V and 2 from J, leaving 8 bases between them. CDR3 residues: CASSLDAGNYGYTF. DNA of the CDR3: TGCGCCAGCAGCTTGGATGCGGGGAACTATGGCTACACCTTC. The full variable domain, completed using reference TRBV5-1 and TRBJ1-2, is KAGVTQTPRYLIKTRGQQVTLSCSPISGHRSVSWYQQTPGQGLQFLFEYFSETQRNKGNFPGRFSGRQFSNSRSEMNVSTLELGDSALYLCASSLDAGNYGYTFGSGTRLTVV.

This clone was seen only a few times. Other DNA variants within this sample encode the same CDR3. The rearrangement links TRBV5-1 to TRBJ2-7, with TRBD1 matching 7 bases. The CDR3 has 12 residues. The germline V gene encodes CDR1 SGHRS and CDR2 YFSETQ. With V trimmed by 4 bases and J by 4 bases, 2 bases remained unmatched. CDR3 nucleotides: TGCGCCAGCAGCCGGGACAGTTACGAGCAGTACTTC. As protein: CASSRDSYEQYF.

For the CDR3, the DNA is TGTGCCACCTATAGCGGGAGGGGGTCCTACAATGAGCAGTTCTTC. It encodes CATYSGRGSYNEQFF. The chain combines TRBV24-1 with TRBJ2-1; 11 bases match TRBD2. Germline V gene data show CDR1 as KGHDR and CDR2 as SFDVKD. The CDR3 length is 15 residues. V shed 9 bases and J 1 base; nucleotides not matched to a gene: 4.

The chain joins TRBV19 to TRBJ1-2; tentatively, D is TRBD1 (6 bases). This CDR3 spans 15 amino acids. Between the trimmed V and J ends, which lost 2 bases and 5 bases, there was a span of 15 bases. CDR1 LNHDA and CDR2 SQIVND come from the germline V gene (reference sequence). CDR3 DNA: TGTGCCAGTAGTATATCCCCAGACAGGAAATATGGCTACACCTTC. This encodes CASSISPDRKYGYTF.

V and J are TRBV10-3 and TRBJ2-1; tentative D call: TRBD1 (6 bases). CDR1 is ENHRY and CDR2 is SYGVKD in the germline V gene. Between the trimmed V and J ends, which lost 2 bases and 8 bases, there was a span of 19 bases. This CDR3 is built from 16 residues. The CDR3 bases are TGTGCCATCAGTGAGGGGATGGGGGCTAAACGTGATGAGCAGTTCTTC. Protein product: CAISEGMGAKRDEQFF.

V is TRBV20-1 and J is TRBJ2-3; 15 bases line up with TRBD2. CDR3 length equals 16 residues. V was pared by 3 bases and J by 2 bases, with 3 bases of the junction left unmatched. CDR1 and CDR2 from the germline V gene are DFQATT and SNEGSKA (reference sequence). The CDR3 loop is CSASGTSGGTTDTQYF. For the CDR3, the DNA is TGCAGTGCTAGTGGGACTAGCGGGGGGACCACAGATACGCAGTATTTT.

CDR3 region: CASSLGTGGLYGYTF. CDR3 DNA sequence: TGCGCCAGCAGCTTGGGGACAGGGGGTCTCTATGGCTACACCTTC. This chain uses TRBV5-1 with TRBJ1-2, with 10 bases that match TRBD1. The CDR3 contains 15 residues. The V gene's germline CDR1 is SGHRS and CDR2 YFSETQ. V was pared by 0 bases and J by 4 bases, with 3 bases of the junction left unmatched. The variable domain in full, with the rest retrieved from reference TRBV5-1 and TRBJ1-2, is KAGVTQTPRYLIKTRGQQVTLSCSPISGHRSVSWYQQTPGQGLQFLFEYFSETQRNKGNFPGRFSGRQFSNSRSEMNVSTLELGDSALYLCASSLGTGGLYGYTFGSGTRLTVV.

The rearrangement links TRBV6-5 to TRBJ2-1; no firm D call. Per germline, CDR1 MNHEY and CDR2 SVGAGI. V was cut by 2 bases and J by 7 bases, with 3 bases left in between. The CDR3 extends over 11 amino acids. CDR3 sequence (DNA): TGTGCCAGCAGTTACCTAAATGAGCAGTTCTTC. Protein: CASSYLNEQFF.

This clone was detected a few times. The CDR3 nucleotides are TGTGCCAGCAGGTCCGGGACTAGCGGGATCTACGAGCAGTACTTC. This gives the protein CASRSGTSGIYEQYF. This chain links TRBV27 with TRBJ2-7; 13 nucleotides line up with TRBD2. There are 15 residues in the CDR3. Per germline, CDR1 MNHEY and CDR2 SMNVEV (reference sequence). Trimming at V came to 6 bases and at J to 3 bases, leaving 5 bases not matched to a gene.

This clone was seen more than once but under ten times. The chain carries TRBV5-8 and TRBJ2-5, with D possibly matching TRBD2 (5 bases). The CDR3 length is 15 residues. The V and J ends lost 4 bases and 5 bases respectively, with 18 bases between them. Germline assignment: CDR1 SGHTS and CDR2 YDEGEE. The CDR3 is CASSELSLPGETQYF. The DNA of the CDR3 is TGTGCCAGCAGCGAACTGTCTTTACCGGGGGAGACCCAGTACTTC.

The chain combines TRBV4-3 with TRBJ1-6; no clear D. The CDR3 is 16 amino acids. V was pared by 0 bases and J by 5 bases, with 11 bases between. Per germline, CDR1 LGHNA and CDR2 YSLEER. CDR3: CASSQDAAGNNSPLHF. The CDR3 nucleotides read TGCGCCAGCAGCCAAGATGCTGCCGGTAATAATTCACCCCTCCACTTT.

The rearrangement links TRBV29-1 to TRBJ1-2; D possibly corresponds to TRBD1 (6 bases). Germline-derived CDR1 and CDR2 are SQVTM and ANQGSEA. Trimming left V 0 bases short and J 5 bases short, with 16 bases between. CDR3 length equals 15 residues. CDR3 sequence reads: CSVEDLQGWRYGYTF. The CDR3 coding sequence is TGCAGCGTTGAAGATCTACAGGGCTGGAGGTATGGCTACACCTTC.

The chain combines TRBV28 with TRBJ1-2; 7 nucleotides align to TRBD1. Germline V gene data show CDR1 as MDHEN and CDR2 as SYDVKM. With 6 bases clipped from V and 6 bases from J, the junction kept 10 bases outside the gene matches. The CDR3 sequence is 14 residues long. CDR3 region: CASRAGQARDGYTF. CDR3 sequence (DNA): TGTGCCAGCAGGGCCGGACAGGCGAGGGATGGCTACACCTTC.

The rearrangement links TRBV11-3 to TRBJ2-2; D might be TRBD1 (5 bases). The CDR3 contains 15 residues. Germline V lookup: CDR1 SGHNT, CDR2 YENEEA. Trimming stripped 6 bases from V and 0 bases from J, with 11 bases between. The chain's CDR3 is CASSSPRANTGELFF. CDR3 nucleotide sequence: TGTGCCAGCAGTTCTCCCAGGGCGAACACCGGGGAGCTGTTTTTT.

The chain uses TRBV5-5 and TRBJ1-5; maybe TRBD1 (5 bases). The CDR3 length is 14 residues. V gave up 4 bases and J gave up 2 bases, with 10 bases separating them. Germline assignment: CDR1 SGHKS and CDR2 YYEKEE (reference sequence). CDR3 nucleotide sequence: TGTGCCAGCAGCGTTGGGGCGGGCAATCAGCCCCAGCATTTT. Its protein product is CASSVGAGNQPQHF.

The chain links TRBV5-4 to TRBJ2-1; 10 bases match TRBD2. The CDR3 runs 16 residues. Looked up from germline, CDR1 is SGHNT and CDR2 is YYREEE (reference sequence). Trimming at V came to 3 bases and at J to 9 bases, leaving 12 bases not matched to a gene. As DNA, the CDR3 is TGTGCCAGCAGCTCGGCGGCTAGCGGGAGTTGGGCTGAGCAGTTCTTC. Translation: CASSSAASGSWAEQFF. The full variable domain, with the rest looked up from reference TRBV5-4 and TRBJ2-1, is ETGVTQSPTHLIKTRGQQVTLRCSSQSGHNTVSWYQQALGQGPQFIFQYYREEENGRGNFPPRFSGLQFPNYSSELNVNALELDDSALYLCASSSAASGSWAEQFFGPGTRLTVL.

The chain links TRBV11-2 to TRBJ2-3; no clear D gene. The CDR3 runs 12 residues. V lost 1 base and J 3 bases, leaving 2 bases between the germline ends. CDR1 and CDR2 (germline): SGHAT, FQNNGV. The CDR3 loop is CASSLVTDTQYF. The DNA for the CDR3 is TGTGCCAGCAGCTTAGTAACAGATACGCAGTATTTT.

The CDR3 spells CASSFMTGTGNTIYF. Written as DNA, the CDR3 is TGTGCCAGCAGCTTCATGACAGGGACAGGAAACACCATATATTTT. This chain uses TRBV7-2 with TRBJ1-3; 7 bases fit TRBD1. Trimming at V came to 3 bases and at J to 4 bases, leaving 6 bases not matched to a gene. The CDR3 consists of 15 residues. Germline-derived CDR1 and CDR2 are SGHTA and FQGNSA.

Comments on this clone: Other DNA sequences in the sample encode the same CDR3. The CDR3 spells CASSWGQGTNQPQHF. DNA for the CDR3: TGTGCCAGCAGTTGGGGACAGGGGACTAATCAGCCCCAGCATTTT. This sequence joins TRBV6-5 and TRBJ1-5, with 10 nucleotides matching TRBD1. Looked up from germline, CDR1 is MNHEY and CDR2 is SVGAGI. Unmatched junction bases numbered 4, after V lost 4 bases and J lost 4 bases. The CDR3 totals 15 residues.

The CDR3 DNA sequence: TGTGCCAGCAGCTTGAGGGCAGGGGCGGTAAATGAGCAGTTCTTC. As protein: CASSLRAGAVNEQFF. The rearrangement uses TRBV5-4 and TRBJ2-1, with a tentative D call TRBD1 (6 bases). CDR3 length: 15 amino acids. The germline gives CDR1 SGHNT, CDR2 YYREEE (reference sequence). V lost 1 base, J lost 7 bases, and 15 bases lay in between.

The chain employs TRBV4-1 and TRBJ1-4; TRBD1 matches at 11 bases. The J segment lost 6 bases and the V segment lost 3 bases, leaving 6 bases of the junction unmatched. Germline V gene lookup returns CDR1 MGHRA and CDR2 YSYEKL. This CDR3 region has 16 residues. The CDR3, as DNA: TGCGCCAGCAGCCAGGGGGGGACAGGGGGAGATGAAAAACTGTTTTTT. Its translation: CASSQGGTGGDEKLFF.

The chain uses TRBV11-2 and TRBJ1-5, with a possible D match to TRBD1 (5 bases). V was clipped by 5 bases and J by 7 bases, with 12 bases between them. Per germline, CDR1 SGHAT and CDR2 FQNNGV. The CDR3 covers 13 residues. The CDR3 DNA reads TGTGCCAGCAGCCTAGGGGAGGGCCAGCCCCAGCATTTT. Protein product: CASSLGEGQPQHF.

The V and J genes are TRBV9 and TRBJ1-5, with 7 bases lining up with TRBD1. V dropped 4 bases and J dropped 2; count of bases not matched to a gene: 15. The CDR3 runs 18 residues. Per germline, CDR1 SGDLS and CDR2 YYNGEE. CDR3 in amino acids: CASSPHGDRVLGNQPQHF. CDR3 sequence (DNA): TGTGCCAGCAGCCCCCACGGAGACAGGGTTTTAGGCAATCAGCCCCAGCATTTT.

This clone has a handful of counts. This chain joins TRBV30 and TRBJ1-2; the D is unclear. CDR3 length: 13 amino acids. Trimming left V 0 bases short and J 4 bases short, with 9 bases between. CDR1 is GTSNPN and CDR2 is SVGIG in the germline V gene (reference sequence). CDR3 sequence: CAWSVRSFYGYTF. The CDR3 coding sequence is TGTGCCTGGAGTGTACGGTCTTTCTATGGCTACACCTTC.

Written as DNA, the CDR3 is TGTGCCAGCAGCTTAGTTCCGAATGAGCAGTTCTTC. Its protein is CASSLVPNEQFF. The chain has TRBV7-2 and TRBJ2-1, with D hard to call. V was pared by 1 base and J by 7 bases, with 5 bases between. The CDR3 runs to 12 residues. Looked up from germline, CDR1 is SGHTA and CDR2 is FQGNSA.